This TCR beta chain was observed in a study of beta chain features in type 1 diabetes. The overall study: Investigators examined more than 90 million sorted cells across all samples.

CDR1 is MNHEY, CDR2 SMNVEV, per germline (reference sequence). This CDR3 is built from 18 residues. The V gene lost 7 bases and the J gene lost 0 bases, with 25 bases spanning the gap. Study-level points and caveats: It was not settled here whether HLA type affects TCRB rearrangement. Within each of all four CD4+ subsets, Type 1 diabetes patients had TCRB CDR3s that were moderately but significantly shorter. PCR might favor shorter templates, equally in patients and controls.

On this clone: Its antigen is not identified.

What was sequenced were expressed TCRB transcripts, since all of the isolated RNA had been reverse transcribed. Repertoires were generated with immunoSEQ multiplex PCR, while TCRdb's copy carries only in-frame clones and drops some. The top ten hold more than 0.5% of the sample, which has over 90,000 clones, approximately 30% seen once. This receptor was identified in a woman aged 18-29 years with type 1 diabetes. Material: central memory CD4+ T cells from blood. The chain recombines TRBV27 with TRBJ2-7; D perhaps matches TRBD1 (5 bases). This CDR3 is CASTWCLDSLQHSYEQYF. The CDR3 DNA reads as TGTGCCAGCACTTGGTGTCTCGACAGCCTACAACACTCCTACGAGCAGTACTTC.